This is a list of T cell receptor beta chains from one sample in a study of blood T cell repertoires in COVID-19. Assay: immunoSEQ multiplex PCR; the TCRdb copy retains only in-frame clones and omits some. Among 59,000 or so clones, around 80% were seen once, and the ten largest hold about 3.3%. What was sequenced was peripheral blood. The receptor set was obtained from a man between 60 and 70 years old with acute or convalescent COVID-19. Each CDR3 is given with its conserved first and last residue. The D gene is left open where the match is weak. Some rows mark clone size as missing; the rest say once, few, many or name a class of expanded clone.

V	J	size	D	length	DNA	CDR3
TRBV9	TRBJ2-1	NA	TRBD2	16	TGTGCCAGCAGCGTAGGGGGACTAGCGTCGCACAATGAGCAGTTCTTC	CASSVGGLASHNEQFF
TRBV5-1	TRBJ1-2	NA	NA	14	TGCGCCAGCAGCGGGAGAGGGGGAATCGATGGCTACACCTTC	CASSGRGGIDGYTF
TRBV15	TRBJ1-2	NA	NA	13	TGTGCCACCAGCGGCAGGGCCGGCTATGGCTACACCTTC	CATSGRAGYGYTF
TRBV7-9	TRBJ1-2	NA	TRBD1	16	TGTGCCAGCACCTTAGGACAGGGGGCATTAATCTATGGCTACACCTTC	CASTLGQGALIYGYTF
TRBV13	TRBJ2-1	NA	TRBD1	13	TGTGCCAGCAGCTCGCTAGGGACAGCTGAGCAGTTCTTC	CASSSLGTAEQFF
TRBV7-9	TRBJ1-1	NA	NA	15	TGTGCCAGCAGCTTAGCGGCAGGGTTGGACACTGAAGCTTTCTTT	CASSLAAGLDTEAFF
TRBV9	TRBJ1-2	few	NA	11	TGTGCCAGCAGCGGGGGGGTTGGCTACACCTTC	CASSGGVGYTF
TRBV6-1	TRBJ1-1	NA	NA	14	TGTGCCAGCAGTGAAAGCGTTTTCTACACTGAAGCTTTCTTT	CASSESVFYTEAFF
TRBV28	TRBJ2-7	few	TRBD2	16	TGTGCCAGCAGTTTATCTAGCGGACCTCCGCCCTACGAGCAGTACTTC	CASSLSSGPPPYEQYF
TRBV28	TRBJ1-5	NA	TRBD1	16	TGTGCCAGCAGCCGAAAATGGACAGGGGTGGATCAGCCCCAGCATTTT	CASSRKWTGVDQPQHF
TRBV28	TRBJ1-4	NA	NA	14	TGTGCCAGCAGTTTCCCCACAACTAATGAAAAACTGTTTTTT	CASSFPTTNEKLFF
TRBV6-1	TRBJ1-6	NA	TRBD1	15	TGTGCCAGCAGTCGGGACAGCCGAGGTGGTTCACCCCTCCACTTT	CASSRDSRGGSPLHF
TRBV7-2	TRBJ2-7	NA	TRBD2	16	TGTGCCAGCAGCTTATACCATCTAGCGGGAGTGGTAGAGCAGTACTTC	CASSLYHLAGVVEQYF
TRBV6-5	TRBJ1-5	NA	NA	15	TGTGCCAGCAGAAGACAGGCAGCCAGCAATCAGCCCCAGCATTTT	CASRRQAASNQPQHF
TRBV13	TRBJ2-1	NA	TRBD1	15	TGTGCCAGCACCAGGGGGACGCCTCTTTACAATGAGCAGTTCTTC	CASTRGTPLYNEQFF
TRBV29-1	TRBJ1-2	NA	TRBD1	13	TGCAGCGTTTTGGAACAGGGGACTCGGGGCTACACCTTC	CSVLEQGTRGYTF
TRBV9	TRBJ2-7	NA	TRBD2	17	TGTGCCAGCAGGGCACGCGGGCGGGAGGGCCCTCAAGGGGAGCAGTACTTC	CASRARGREGPQGEQYF